One and the same sample provided the 18 T cell receptor beta chains below, sequenced in a study of shared clonotypes between healthy human individuals. The assay was immunoSEQ multiplex PCR, and TCRdb's table has in-frame clones only and misses some. The sample carries some 1,600,000 clones, around 98% recorded once. The material sequenced was naive CD4+ T cells sorted from blood. Regarding subset: CD45RA+ positively selected. All receptors derive from a man aged 30 to 45 in good health.

This chain links TRBV7-6 with TRBJ2-7; TRBD1 matches at 10 bases. Germline values: CDR1 SGHVS, CDR2 FNYEAQ. This CDR3 is built from 16 residues. J lost 3 bases, V lost 5 bases, and 10 bases had no gene match. CDR3 amino acids: CASSLYPTGGIYEQYF. CDR3 bases: TGTGCCAGCAGCCTTTACCCGACAGGGGGCATCTACGAGCAGTACTTC.

The chain joins TRBV6-5 to TRBJ2-7, with 8 nucleotides matching TRBD1. CDR1 is MNHEY and CDR2 is SVGAGI in the germline V gene. The CDR3 is 16 residues long. The trim removed 3 bases at V and 3 bases at J, leaving 10 bases unmatched. CDR3: CASSYVSGTGSYEQYF. The CDR3, as DNA: TGTGCCAGCAGTTATGTTTCCGGGACAGGCAGCTACGAGCAGTACTTC.

J is TRBJ1-2 and V is TRBV4-2; the D is unclear. Looked up from germline, CDR1 is LGHNA and CDR2 is YNFKEQ. CDR3 length: 14 amino acids. V shed 0 bases and J shed 7 bases, with 12 bases lying between them. Here the CDR3 DNA reads TGTGCCAGCAGCCAAGAAGGGAGAGGAAGTGGCTACACCTTC. Translated: CASSQEGRGSGYTF.

V usage is TRBV2 and J usage is TRBJ2-7, with TRBD1 matching 9 bases. V lost 10 bases and J lost 2; bases outside the gene matches: 9. CDR1 SNHLY and CDR2 FYNNEI come from the germline V gene. The CDR3 runs to 14 residues. As DNA, the CDR3 is TGTGCCACCAATCCGACAGGGGGGCCCTACGAGCAGTACTTC. Translating it yields CATNPTGGPYEQYF.

The V and J genes are TRBV27 and TRBJ2-5; D gene uncertain. Germline V CDR1 and CDR2: MNHEY, SMNVEV (reference sequence). The CDR3 spans 15 residues. V was shortened by 6 bases and J by 5 bases, with 19 bases between the two germline ends. CDR3 DNA: TGTGCCAGCAGCCCACTACTTAACTTGGGGGAGACCCAGTACTTC. Translating it yields CASSPLLNLGETQYF.

The chain uses TRBV9 and TRBJ2-7, with 8 positions matching TRBD2. Germline V gene sequence: CDR1 SGDLS, CDR2 YYNGEE. Trimming removed 0 bases from V and 0 bases from J; junction bases left unmatched: 5. The CDR3 sequence is 16 residues long. CDR3 DNA sequence: TGTGCCAGCAGCGTAGGCCCTCTAGCGGGCTCCTACGAGCAGTACTTC. It translates to CASSVGPLAGSYEQYF. The full variable domain, in which reference TRBV9 and TRBJ2-7 provide the parts outside the CDR3, is DSGVTQTPKHLITATGQRVTLRCSPRSGDLSVYWYQQSLDQGLQFLIQYYNGEERAKGNILERFSAQQFPDLHSELNLSSLELGDSALYFCASSVGPLAGSYEQYFGPGTRLTVT.

The V call is TRBV5-6, the J call TRBJ2-5, with TRBD2 matching over 9 bases. The V gene's germline CDR1 is SGHDT and CDR2 YYEEEE. The CDR3 consists of 15 residues. After removal of 1 base from V and 4 bases from J, the junction contained 5 bases not matched to a gene. CDR3 sequence reads: CASSLRLAGPETQYF. In nucleotides, the CDR3 is TGTGCCAGCAGCTTGCGGCTAGCGGGACCAGAGACCCAGTACTTC.

This chain links TRBV7-9 with TRBJ1-1; D is undetermined. Germline-derived CDR1 and CDR2 are SEHNR and FQNEAQ (reference sequence). Trimming removed 7 bases at V and 1 base at J, with 13 bases between. There are 14 residues in the CDR3. Written as DNA, the CDR3 is TGTGCCAGCATATTTGGGCCGTGGAACACTGAAGCTTTCTTT. It codes for CASIFGPWNTEAFF. Complete variable domain (other parts from reference TRBV7-9 and TRBJ1-1): DTGVSQNPRHKITKRGQNVTFRCDPISEHNRLYWYRQTLGQGPEFLTYFQNEAQLEKSRLLSDRFSAERPKGSFSTLEIQRTEQGDSAMYLCASIFGPWNTEAFFGQGTRLTVV.

The chain couples TRBV10-3 to TRBJ2-2; D is possibly TRBD1 or TRBD2 (5 bases each). This CDR3 has 13 residues. V lost 4 bases, J lost 5 bases, and 8 bases lay in between. Germline V gene sequence: CDR1 ENHRY, CDR2 SYGVKD. CDR3 sequence (DNA): TGTGCCATCAGTGGGGGACCAACCGGGGAGCTGTTTTTT. This codes for CAISGGPTGELFF.

This chain uses TRBV9 with TRBJ2-5; TRBD1 matches at 7 bases. V dropped 0 bases and J dropped 3; count of bases not matched to a gene: 8. Germline values: CDR1 SGDLS, CDR2 YYNGEE. The CDR3 covers 16 residues. The CDR3 protein is CASSVAAGTAKETQYF. In DNA form, the CDR3 reads TGTGCCAGCAGCGTAGCAGCCGGGACAGCTAAAGAGACCCAGTACTTC.

The chain links TRBV4-1 to TRBJ2-7; perhaps TRBD2 as D (7 bases). The CDR3 spans 17 residues. V lost 0 bases to trimming and J lost 7 bases, with 22 bases between them. From germline, CDR1 is MGHRA and CDR2 YSYEKL. The CDR3 here is CASSQEGGGRLLIEQYF. In DNA, the CDR3 is TGCGCCAGCAGCCAAGAGGGAGGGGGGCGGCTGTTAATAGAGCAGTACTTC.

Concerning this clone: A junction end diverges from the germline sequence, so it may reflect a read error. This chain connects TRBV28 to TRBJ2-1; D may be TRBD1 or TRBD2 (5 bases each). The CDR3 sequence is 12 residues long. The germline CDR1 and CDR2 sequences are MDHEN and SYDVKM. The CDR3 nucleotides are TGTGCCAGCAGTTTATTCGTTGGGACCTTTATCTTC. This gives the protein CASSLFVGTFIF.

The chain joins TRBV11-3 to TRBJ2-5; tentatively, D is TRBD1 (6 bases). The V gene's germline CDR1 is SGHNT and CDR2 YENEEA. CDR3 size: 15 residues. V was cut by 1 base and J by 5 bases, with 14 bases left in between. CDR3 amino acids: CASSLGGRGRETQYF. DNA for the CDR3: TGTGCCAGCAGCTTAGGTGGCAGGGGCCGGGAGACCCAGTACTTC.

The V call is TRBV14, the J call TRBJ1-4, with D uncertain. Germline assignment: CDR1 SGHDN and CDR2 FVKESK. V was clipped by 2 bases and J by 3 bases, with 7 bases between them. The CDR3 runs 14 residues. CDR3 DNA sequence: TGTGCCAGCAGCCAACGTCCGGCTAATGAAAAACTGTTTTTT. Protein product: CASSQRPANEKLFF.

V is TRBV1 and J is TRBJ2-2; the table calls TRBD2, which could not be checked here. TRBV1 is a recognized pseudogene. This CDR3 comprises 17 residues. CDR3 coding DNA: TGCACCAGCAGCCGACAAACTAGCGGGGCCTACACCGGGGAGCTGTTTTTT. It specifies CTSSRQTSGAYTGELFF.

The chain links TRBV5-1 to TRBJ2-7, with D perhaps TRBD1 or TRBD2 (5 bases each). The CDR3 has 15 amino acids. Germline values: CDR1 SGHRS, CDR2 YFSETQ. V gave up 3 bases and J gave up 0 bases, with 13 bases separating them. CDR3 coding DNA: TGCGCCAGCAGCTGGCAGGGTGGGAGCTCCTACGAGCAGTACTTC. Translated: CASSWQGGSSYEQYF.

The gene calls are TRBV28 and TRBJ2-1, with TRBD1 identical over 8 bases. The V gene end was trimmed by 3 bases and the J gene end by 6 bases; junction bases not matched to a gene: 7. This CDR3 contains 15 residues. CDR1 is MDHEN, CDR2 SYDVKM, per germline. The CDR3 region is CASSFSGTGGNEQFF. The CDR3 nucleotides are TGTGCCAGCAGTTTCTCCGGGACAGGCGGCAATGAGCAGTTCTTC.

Written as DNA, the CDR3 is TGTGCCAGCTCACCGATTAGGGGAGGAGAGCAGTACTTC. It yields the protein CASSPIRGGEQYF. The chain recombines TRBV18 with TRBJ2-7, with D perhaps matching TRBD2 (6 bases). The V end was cut by 3 bases, the J end by 7 bases, with 13 bases between. The germline CDR1 and CDR2 sequences are KGHSH and LQKENI. The CDR3 consists of 13 residues. Full variable domain (rest looked up from reference TRBV18 and TRBJ2-7): NAGVMQNPRHLVRRRGQEARLRCSPMKGHSHVYWYRQLPEEGLKFMVYLQKENIIDESGMPKERFSAEFPKEGPSILRIQQVVRGDSAAYFCASSPIRGGEQYFGPGTRLTVT.